Listed below are T cell receptor beta chains from one sample, sequenced in a study of T cell responses to AZD1222 COVID-19 vaccine. Produced via immunoSEQ multiplex PCR; TCRdb's table is partial and in-frame only. The sample holds about 120,000 clones, roughly 90% seen once. The sequenced sample was peripheral blood, obtained on day 0 of AZD1222 vaccination. The receptors here all came from an adult in good health. CDR3s include the opening cysteine and the closing phenylalanine or tryptophan. D genes are given only for firm matches. Rows may omit the clone size; those that give it use once, few, many or a size class.

V gene: TRBV5-4
J gene: TRBJ2-3
D gene: TRBD2
clone size: NA
CDR3 protein: CASSLAGGGRDTQYF
CDR3 DNA: TGTGCCAGCAGCTTGGCCGGGGGGGGGCGAGATACGCAGTATTTT

V gene: TRBV4-1
J gene: TRBJ1-4
D gene: TRBD1
clone size: NA
CDR3 protein: CASSPTGMDEKLFF
CDR3 DNA: TGCGCCAGCAGCCCGACAGGGATGGATGAAAAACTGTTTTTT

V gene: TRBV6-6
J gene: TRBJ1-2
D gene: TRBD1
clone size: NA
CDR3 protein: CASRRKQGAGGYTF
CDR3 DNA: TGTGCCAGCAGACGCAAACAGGGGGCCGGTGGCTACACCTTC

V gene: TRBV5-6
J gene: TRBJ2-5
D gene: TRBD1
clone size: NA
CDR3 protein: CASSLGTGRAQYF
CDR3 DNA: TGTGCCAGCAGCTTAGGGACAGGAAGGGCCCAGTACTTC

V gene: TRBV6-6
J gene: TRBJ2-1
D gene: TRBD2
clone size: NA
CDR3 protein: CASSLGGKNEQFF
CDR3 DNA: TGTGCCAGCAGTCTCGGGGGGAAGAATGAGCAGTTCTTC

V gene: TRBV4-2
J gene: TRBJ2-4
D gene: TRBD1
clone size: NA
CDR3 protein: CASSHTLRDRLAKNIQYF
CDR3 DNA: TGTGCCAGCAGCCATACTCTCCGGGACAGACTAGCCAAAAACATTCAGTACTTC

V gene: TRBV7-9
J gene: TRBJ2-2
D gene: NA
clone size: NA
CDR3 protein: CASSLRGEGTGELFF
CDR3 DNA: TGTGCCAGCAGCTTGAGGGGCGAAGGGACCGGGGAGCTGTTTTTT

V gene: TRBV6-7
J gene: TRBJ1-2
D gene: TRBD1
clone size: NA
CDR3 protein: CASSLRQGGLLLYTF
CDR3 DNA: TGTGCCAGCAGTTTGAGACAGGGGGGTTTACTACTCTACACCTTC

V gene: TRBV7-3
J gene: TRBJ2-1
D gene: NA
clone size: NA
CDR3 protein: CASSSTQGFGYNEQFF
CDR3 DNA: TGTGCCAGCAGCTCAACGCAGGGGTTTGGGTACAATGAGCAGTTCTTC

V gene: TRBV10-3
J gene: TRBJ1-2
D gene: NA
clone size: NA
CDR3 protein: CAISDYGYTF
CDR3 DNA: TGTGCCATCAGCGACTATGGCTACACCTTC

V gene: TRBV18
J gene: TRBJ1-5
D gene: NA
clone size: NA
CDR3 protein: CASSPTRGDGNQPQHF
CDR3 DNA: TGTGCCAGCTCGCCTACCAGGGGAGATGGCAATCAGCCCCAGCATTTT

V gene: TRBV5-1
J gene: TRBJ2-3
D gene: NA
clone size: NA
CDR3 protein: CASSLQGPHTDTQYF
CDR3 DNA: TGCGCCAGCAGCTTGCAGGGGCCACACACAGATACGCAGTATTTT

V gene: TRBV7-2
J gene: TRBJ2-7
D gene: NA
clone size: NA
CDR3 protein: CASSSPYRGKGAEQYF
CDR3 DNA: TGTGCCAGCAGCTCCCCCTATAGGGGGAAAGGGGCCGAGCAGTACTTC

V gene: TRBV7-9
J gene: TRBJ1-5
D gene: TRBD1
clone size: NA
CDR3 protein: CASSLSGQGGQPQHF
CDR3 DNA: TGTGCCAGCAGCTTGTCCGGACAGGGAGGACAGCCCCAGCATTTT

V gene: TRBV7-2
J gene: TRBJ1-1
D gene: NA
clone size: NA
CDR3 protein: CASSRAQNTEAFF
CDR3 DNA: TGTGCCAGCAGTCGGGCTCAGAACACTGAAGCTTTCTTT

V gene: TRBV6-5
J gene: TRBJ1-6
D gene: NA
clone size: NA
CDR3 protein: CASRALRDSPLHF
CDR3 DNA: TGTGCCAGCAGGGCTTTGAGGGATTCACCCCTCCACTTT

V gene: TRBV9
J gene: TRBJ1-2
D gene: NA
clone size: NA
CDR3 protein: CASSGTGPPLHF
CDR3 DNA: TGTGCCAGCAGCGGAACGGGACCCCCTTTACACTTC

V gene: TRBV19
J gene: TRBJ1-1
D gene: NA
clone size: once
CDR3 protein: CASSKGIMNTEAFF
CDR3 DNA: TGTGCCAGTAGTAAGGGGATTATGAACACTGAAGCTTTCTTT

V gene: TRBV7-9
J gene: TRBJ2-7
D gene: NA
clone size: few
CDR3 protein: CASSQDGRRGEQYF
CDR3 DNA: TGTGCCAGCAGCCAGGACGGGCGCCGGGGCGAGCAGTACTTC

V gene: TRBV19
J gene: TRBJ1-5
D gene: NA
clone size: NA
CDR3 protein: CASSPGTSRVQPQHF
CDR3 DNA: TGTGCCAGTAGTCCCGGGACATCAAGGGTTCAGCCCCAGCATTTT

V gene: TRBV4-1
J gene: TRBJ1-2
D gene: NA
clone size: NA
CDR3 protein: CASSQGEDWYGYTF
CDR3 DNA: TGCGCCAGCAGCCAAGGGGAAGATTGGTATGGCTACACCTTC

V gene: TRBV7-2
J gene: TRBJ1-5
D gene: NA
clone size: NA
CDR3 protein: CASSQGGVLNQPQHF
CDR3 DNA: TGTGCCAGCAGCCAGGGTGGGGTCCTAAATCAGCCCCAGCATTTT

V gene: TRBV5-6
J gene: TRBJ2-2
D gene: NA
clone size: NA
CDR3 protein: CASSFSTGPSTGELFF
CDR3 DNA: TGTGCCAGCAGCTTCTCGACAGGACCTTCCACCGGGGAGCTGTTTTTT

V gene: TRBV7-3
J gene: TRBJ2-3
D gene: NA
clone size: NA
CDR3 protein: CASSPSRGDTQYF
CDR3 DNA: TGTGCCAGCAGCCCCTCACGGGGGGATACGCAGTATTTT

V gene: TRBV29-1
J gene: TRBJ2-5
D gene: NA
clone size: once
CDR3 protein: CSVEDVDSSTQTQYF
CDR3 DNA: TGCAGCGTTGAAGATGTGGACAGTTCGACCCAGACCCAGTACTTC

V gene: TRBV20-1
J gene: TRBJ1-1
D gene: NA
clone size: once
CDR3 protein: CSASVQTEAFF
CDR3 DNA: TGCAGTGCTAGCGTCCAGACTGAAGCTTTCTTT

V gene: TRBV7-8
J gene: TRBJ2-7
D gene: NA
clone size: once
CDR3 protein: CASSLAGLVPTYEQYF
CDR3 DNA: TGTGCCAGCAGCTTAGCAGGCTTGGTACCCACCTACGAGCAGTACTTC

V gene: TRBV11-3
J gene: TRBJ1-1
D gene: TRBD1
clone size: NA
CDR3 protein: CASSPGGGRGTEAFF
CDR3 DNA: TGTGCCAGCAGCCCAGGGGGGGGGCGTGGGACTGAAGCTTTCTTT

V gene: TRBV7-3
J gene: TRBJ2-7
D gene: NA
clone size: NA
CDR3 protein: CASSPQAGYEQYF
CDR3 DNA: TGTGCCAGCAGCCCACAGGCGGGCTACGAGCAGTACTTC

V gene: TRBV25-1
J gene: TRBJ1-4
D gene: NA
clone size: once
CDR3 protein: CASSHGGLGEKLFF
CDR3 DNA: TGTGCCAGCAGTCATGGGGGGTTGGGGGAAAAACTGTTTTTT

V gene: TRBV10-3
J gene: TRBJ2-7
D gene: TRBD1
clone size: NA
CDR3 protein: CAISEPDRSYEQYF
CDR3 DNA: TGTGCCATCAGTGAGCCGGACAGGTCCTACGAGCAGTACTTC

V gene: TRBV11-2
J gene: TRBJ2-7
D gene: NA
clone size: NA
CDR3 protein: CASSRPWGAEQYF
CDR3 DNA: TGTGCCAGCAGCAGACCCTGGGGGGCGGAGCAGTACTTC

V gene: TRBV19
J gene: TRBJ2-7
D gene: NA
clone size: once
CDR3 protein: CASSIGNRQFTGLEQYF
CDR3 DNA: TGTGCCAGTAGTATCGGAAACCGACAGTTCACTGGTCTCGAGCAGTACTTC

V gene: TRBV7-2
J gene: TRBJ2-5
D gene: TRBD2
clone size: NA
CDR3 protein: CASSAGTREETQYF
CDR3 DNA: TGTGCCAGCAGCGCCGGGACTAGGGAAGAGACCCAGTACTTC

V gene: TRBV4-2
J gene: TRBJ1-6
D gene: NA
clone size: NA
CDR3 protein: CASSQGEDLRPYNSPLHF
CDR3 DNA: TGTGCCAGCAGCCAAGGTGAGGATTTGAGGCCCTATAATTCACCCCTCCACTTT

V gene: TRBV7-9
J gene: TRBJ2-1
D gene: TRBD2
clone size: NA
CDR3 protein: CASSSVGLAGGQFF
CDR3 DNA: TGTGCCAGCAGCTCCGTTGGGTTAGCGGGGGGACAGTTCTTC

V gene: TRBV6-2/TRBV6-3
J gene: TRBJ1-2
D gene: NA
clone size: NA
CDR3 protein: CASSPRARGVYGYTF
CDR3 DNA: TGTGCCAGCAGTCCCCGGGCTCGTGGAGTTTATGGCTACACCTTC

V gene: TRBV7-3
J gene: TRBJ1-2
D gene: TRBD1
clone size: NA
CDR3 protein: CASSLMGTGSKGYTF
CDR3 DNA: TGTGCCAGCAGCTTAATGGGGACAGGGAGTAAGGGCTACACCTTC

V gene: TRBV7-2
J gene: TRBJ2-5
D gene: TRBD2
clone size: NA
CDR3 protein: CASSFLSGGEGETQYF
CDR3 DNA: TGTGCCAGCAGCTTTTTAAGCGGGGGGGAAGGAGAGACCCAGTACTTC

V gene: TRBV4-1
J gene: TRBJ2-5
D gene: NA
clone size: NA
CDR3 protein: CASSPNFAETQYF
CDR3 DNA: TGCGCCAGCAGCCCAAATTTTGCGGAGACCCAGTACTTC

V gene: TRBV6-5
J gene: TRBJ1-2
D gene: NA
clone size: NA
CDR3 protein: CASRRDAYGYTF
CDR3 DNA: TGTGCCAGCAGGAGGGATGCCTATGGCTACACCTTC

V gene: TRBV24-1
J gene: TRBJ1-2
D gene: NA
clone size: NA
CDR3 protein: CAGGGCGYTF
CDR3 DNA: TGTGCTGGGGGGGGGTGCGGCTACACCTTC

V gene: TRBV9
J gene: TRBJ1-4
D gene: NA
clone size: once
CDR3 protein: CASSVSLANEKLFF
CDR3 DNA: TGTGCCAGCAGCGTGTCTCTGGCTAATGAAAAACTGTTTTTT

V gene: TRBV5-6
J gene: TRBJ2-7
D gene: NA
clone size: NA
CDR3 protein: CASRHGAREQYF
CDR3 DNA: TGTGCCAGCCGCCACGGGGCTCGGGAGCAGTACTTC

V gene: TRBV4-1
J gene: TRBJ2-3
D gene: TRBD2
clone size: NA
CDR3 protein: CASSQGDGGSTDTQYF
CDR3 DNA: TGCGCCAGCAGCCAAGGGGACGGGGGGTCCACAGATACGCAGTATTTT

V gene: TRBV11-2
J gene: TRBJ1-2
D gene: NA
clone size: few
CDR3 protein: CASSRPQEDGRIAPGYTF
CDR3 DNA: TGTGCCAGCAGCCGCCCCCAAGAGGACGGCAGAATAGCGCCTGGCTACACCTTC

V gene: TRBV5-1
J gene: TRBJ2-3
D gene: TRBD1
clone size: few
CDR3 protein: CASSLVGTGVTDTQYF
CDR3 DNA: TGCGCCAGCAGCTTGGTAGGGACAGGGGTTACAGATACGCAGTATTTT

V gene: TRBV7-7
J gene: TRBJ2-5
D gene: NA
clone size: NA
CDR3 protein: CASSLGVTVGETQYF
CDR3 DNA: TGTGCTAGCAGCCTGGGGGTCACCGTAGGAGAGACCCAGTACTTC

V gene: TRBV21-1
J gene: TRBJ1-2
D gene: NA
clone size: few
CDR3 protein: CASSKGSRIEGYTF
CDR3 DNA: TGTGCCAGCAGCAAAGGTAGCAGGATTGAAGGCTACACCTTC

V gene: TRBV29-1
J gene: TRBJ2-5
D gene: NA
clone size: NA
CDR3 protein: CSDLGGLSRETQYF
CDR3 DNA: TGCAGCGACCTCGGGGGGCTGTCTAGGGAGACCCAGTACTTC

V gene: TRBV2
J gene: TRBJ1-1
D gene: TRBD1
clone size: NA
CDR3 protein: CASSSQGKNTEAFF
CDR3 DNA: TGTGCCAGCAGTTCACAGGGGAAGAACACTGAAGCTTTCTTT

V gene: TRBV4-1
J gene: TRBJ1-2
D gene: NA
clone size: NA
CDR3 protein: CASSQAGTTRGYTF
CDR3 DNA: TGCGCCAGCAGCCAAGCCGGCACGACCCGGGGCTACACCTTC

V gene: TRBV7-6
J gene: TRBJ1-5
D gene: NA
clone size: NA
CDR3 protein: CASSSAEQGAQHF
CDR3 DNA: TGTGCCAGCAGCTCCGCTGAGCAGGGAGCCCAGCATTTT